A selection of T cell receptor beta chains follows, all from one sample in a study of T cells in localized non-small cell lung cancer. Libraries were prepared by immunoSEQ multiplex PCR; TCRdb keeps only in-frame clonotypes and omits some of them. Of roughly 1,300 clones listed, about 40% were seen once; the top ten hold around 8%. Sample: lung tumor tissue, taken before any cancer treatment. Every receptor here comes from a male donor older than 55 with stage III lung adenocarcinoma. CDR3s include the opening cysteine and the closing phenylalanine or tryptophan. D genes are given only for firm matches. Not every row has a clone size; where given, it reads once, few, many or a size class.

j_gene: TRBJ1-3
abundance: .
v_gene: TRBV6-8
d_gene: .
CDR3nt: TGTGCCAGCAGTTGGTCGAGCTCTGGAAACACCATATATTTT
CDR3aa: CASSWSSSGNTIYF

j_gene: TRBJ2-7
abundance: .
v_gene: TRBV2
d_gene: .
CDR3nt: TGTGCCAGCAGCTACGGTGGGTCGGCAGGCTACGAGCAGTACTTC
CDR3aa: CASSYGGSAGYEQYF

j_gene: TRBJ2-1
abundance: .
v_gene: TRBV19
d_gene: TRBD2
CDR3nt: TGTGCCAGTAGTACCTCCGGGACTAGCGCCTACAATGAGCAGTTCTTC
CDR3aa: CASSTSGTSAYNEQFF

j_gene: TRBJ1-2
abundance: .
v_gene: TRBV9
d_gene: .
CDR3nt: TGTGCCAGCAGCGTAGTACACCTTAACTATGGCTACACCTTC
CDR3aa: CASSVVHLNYGYTF

j_gene: TRBJ1-2
abundance: .
v_gene: TRBV11-3
d_gene: .
CDR3nt: TGTGCCAGCAGCTTGGGACGCCGTGCGCGGACGAGGGGCTACACCTTC
CDR3aa: CASSLGRRARTRGYTF

j_gene: TRBJ2-1
abundance: .
v_gene: TRBV11-3
d_gene: .
CDR3nt: TGTGCCAGCAGCTTGAGATCTTCCCTGGGAGAGCAGTTCTTC
CDR3aa: CASSLRSSLGEQFF

j_gene: TRBJ2-7
abundance: .
v_gene: TRBV6-8
d_gene: TRBD1
CDR3nt: TGTGCCAGCAAGCCGACAGGGTTATACGAGCAGTACTTC
CDR3aa: CASKPTGLYEQYF

j_gene: TRBJ2-1
abundance: few
v_gene: TRBV11-3
d_gene: TRBD2
CDR3nt: TGTGCCAGCAGCTTCACTAGCGGGGCTTTGGGTGAGCAGTTCTTC
CDR3aa: CASSFTSGALGEQFF

j_gene: TRBJ2-7
abundance: .
v_gene: TRBV18
d_gene: .
CDR3nt: TGTGCCAGCTCACCAGTTCAGGTGGACTACGAGCAGTACTTC
CDR3aa: CASSPVQVDYEQYF

j_gene: TRBJ2-5
abundance: few
v_gene: TRBV12-5
d_gene: TRBD2
CDR3nt: TGTGCCAGCCAGCGGGGGGGCAGGGAGACCCAGTACTTC
CDR3aa: CASQRGGRETQYF

j_gene: TRBJ1-2
abundance: medium-sized
v_gene: TRBV11-3
d_gene: .
CDR3nt: TGTGCCAGCAGCTGGTTAGGGGGAATGGGCGGCTACACCTTC
CDR3aa: CASSWLGGMGGYTF

j_gene: TRBJ1-2
abundance: few
v_gene: TRBV4-1
d_gene: TRBD1
CDR3nt: TGCGCCAGCAGCCAAGGTTTGTGGGGACAGGGGAACTATGGCTACACCTTC
CDR3aa: CASSQGLWGQGNYGYTF

j_gene: TRBJ2-2
abundance: .
v_gene: TRBV9
d_gene: .
CDR3nt: TGTGCCAGCAGCGGGGGACGTGAGAACACCGGGGAGCTGTTTTTT
CDR3aa: CASSGGRENTGELFF

j_gene: TRBJ1-2
abundance: large
v_gene: TRBV9
d_gene: .
CDR3nt: TGTGCCAGCAGAGGCGGCCGGGGAGTATCATATGGCTACACCTTC
CDR3aa: CASRGGRGVSYGYTF

j_gene: TRBJ1-2
abundance: large
v_gene: TRBV30
d_gene: TRBD1
CDR3nt: TGTGCCTGGAGTGGGACAGGATCTTCCAACTATGGCTACACCTTC
CDR3aa: CAWSGTGSSNYGYTF

j_gene: TRBJ2-5
abundance: once
v_gene: TRBV18
d_gene: .
CDR3nt: TGTGCCAGCTCACCACTAGGGCGAGAGACCCAGTACTTC
CDR3aa: CASSPLGRETQYF

j_gene: TRBJ2-5
abundance: .
v_gene: TRBV18
d_gene: TRBD2
CDR3nt: TGTGCCAGCTCACGGGGACTAGAAGAGACCCAGTACTTC
CDR3aa: CASSRGLEETQYF

j_gene: TRBJ1-5
abundance: few
v_gene: TRBV6-8
d_gene: .
CDR3nt: TGTGCCAGCAGTTCGATAAGCTCTGGCAATCAGCCCCAGCATTTT
CDR3aa: CASSSISSGNQPQHF

j_gene: TRBJ2-7
abundance: .
v_gene: TRBV19
d_gene: .
CDR3nt: TGTGCCAGTAGAACGGGGGCAGGCGAGCAGTACTTC
CDR3aa: CASRTGAGEQYF

j_gene: TRBJ2-3
abundance: .
v_gene: TRBV6-8
d_gene: .
CDR3nt: TGTGCCAGCAGTGTGACGGGTCGCACAGATACGCAGTATTTT
CDR3aa: CASSVTGRTDTQYF